The 17 T cell receptor beta chains below were found in one sample sequenced in a study of cytomegalovirus exposure and HLA in healthy donors. It was with 60 Vbeta and 13 Jbeta primers that the PCR ran. Only in-frame clones appear in the TCRdb table, and some are missing; sequencing was by immunoSEQ multiplex PCR. This sample carries about 110,000 clones, 60% to 80% of them seen once, and the ten largest clones take roughly 8.3%. The sequenced sample consisted of PBMCs. The receptor set was obtained from a man younger than 35 in good health and CMV-seropositive.

V is TRBV7-2 and J is TRBJ2-7; 9 bases are a match to TRBD1. CDR1 and CDR2 from the germline V gene are SGHTA and FQGNSA. The CDR3 has 15 residues. With 4 bases clipped from V and 4 bases from J, the junction kept 8 bases outside the gene matches. CDR3 sequence: CASSSLGTGSYEQYF. The CDR3 coding sequence is TGTGCCAGCAGCTCACTCGGGACAGGGTCGTACGAGCAGTACTTC. Combining the CDR3 with reference TRBV7-2 and TRBJ2-7 gives the whole variable domain GAGVSQSPSNKVTEKGKDVELRCDPISGHTALYWYRQSLGQGLEFLIYFQGNSAPDKSGLPSDRFSAERTGGSVSTLTIQRTQQEDSAVYLCASSSLGTGSYEQYFGPGTRLTVT.

The chain carries TRBV28 and TRBJ2-7; the D is unclear. CDR3 length: 13 amino acids. CDR1 MDHEN and CDR2 SYDVKM come from the germline V gene. The V end lost 5 bases, the J end lost 3 bases, and 11 bases lay between the germline ends. CDR3 in amino acids: CASSHKANYEQYV. In DNA, the CDR3 is TGTGCCAGCAGTCACAAAGCGAACTACGAGCAGTACGTC.

This clone was picked up a small number of times. V usage is TRBV6-5 and J usage is TRBJ1-2, with D perhaps TRBD1 (5 bases). This CDR3 contains 14 residues. V was pared by 0 bases and J by 8 bases, with 13 bases between. Germline CDR1 is MNHEY and CDR2 is SVGAGI. CDR3 bases: TGTGCCAGCAGTTACTCCGAGGGACTGGAGGGCTACACCTTC. It encodes CASSYSEGLEGYTF.

This clone was found a few times. V is TRBV7-8 and J is TRBJ2-7, with D possibly TRBD1 on 6 matching bases. Germline V lookup: CDR1 SGHVS, CDR2 FQNEAQ. Trimming stripped 5 bases from V and 1 base from J, with 9 bases between. The CDR3 loop spans 13 amino acids. CDR3 coding DNA: TGTGCCAGCAGCCATGGACAGTCCTACGAGCAGTACGTC. Its protein is CASSHGQSYEQYV.

CDR3: CASSALNRDDTGELFF. The CDR3 bases are TGTGCCAGCAGCGCCTTAAACAGGGACGACACCGGGGAGCTGTTTTTT. The rearrangement joins TRBV9 to TRBJ2-2, with a possible D match to TRBD1 (6 bases). V was shortened by 3 bases and J by 3 bases, with 15 bases between the two germline ends. Germline V gene data show CDR1 as SGDLS and CDR2 as YYNGEE. CDR3 length: 16 amino acids.

The chain links TRBV5-1 to TRBJ2-7, with 8 bases that match TRBD2. Germline CDR1 is SGHRS and CDR2 is YFSETQ. The junction had 2 bases not matched to a gene; V was cut back by 0 bases and J by 3 bases. The CDR3 has 14 residues. CDR3 coding DNA: TGCGCCAGCAGCTTGGTGGGGACTAGCTACGAGCAGTACTTC. Translation gives CASSLVGTSYEQYF.

The chain couples TRBV2 to TRBJ1-5; no firm D call. The germline gives CDR1 SNHLY, CDR2 FYNNEI. The CDR3 is made up of 16 amino acids. V lost 7 bases and J 2 bases, leaving 18 bases between the germline ends. CDR3 coding DNA: TGTGCCAGCACCGCACCAGAGGTACGAGGCAATCAGCCCCAGCATTTT. This sequence encodes CASTAPEVRGNQPQHF.

The CDR3 protein is CASRRRRETQYF. The CDR3 nucleotides read TGTGCCAGCCGCCGTAGGCGGGAGACCCAGTACTTC. The J gene is TRBJ2-5, the V gene TRBV6-1; D is unclear. Germline V gene data show CDR1 as MNHNS and CDR2 as SASEGT. The V and J ends lost 8 bases and 5 bases respectively, with 12 bases between them. The CDR3 length is 12 residues.

The V call is TRBV2, the J call TRBJ2-2; 8 bases fit TRBD1. J gave up 5 bases and V 6 bases, and 5 bases lay outside the gene matches. The CDR3 contains 14 residues. Per the germline V gene, CDR1 is SNHLY and CDR2 is FYNNEI. In DNA, the CDR3 is TGTGCCAGCAGGGACAGGGTTTCGACCGGGGAGCTGTTTTTT. It is translated as CASRDRVSTGELFF.

This clone occurred a few times. The chain employs TRBV19 and TRBJ2-7, with D possibly TRBD1 on 5 matching bases. The V and J ends lost 4 bases and 3 bases respectively, with 10 bases between them. This CDR3 comprises 13 residues. Germline CDR1 LNHDA, CDR2 SQIVND (reference sequence). CDR3 in DNA: TGTGCCAGTAGTACCAGACAGAGCTACGAGCAGTACGTC. Its translation: CASSTRQSYEQYV.

The CDR3 loop is CASSQRRTSGGDNEQFF. CDR3 DNA: TGTGCCAGCAGCCAGCGTAGGACTAGCGGGGGGGACAATGAGCAGTTCTTC. V and J are TRBV4-2 and TRBJ2-1; TRBD2 matches at 15 bases. J gave up 5 bases and V 3 bases, and 5 bases lay outside the gene matches. This CDR3 contains 17 residues. The germline V gene has CDR1 LGHNA and CDR2 YNFKEQ.

The table lists this clone with a few counts. As DNA, the CDR3 is TGTGCCAGCAGCTGGGGGCAGTACGAGCAGTACGTC. As protein: CASSWGQYEQYV. The rearrangement uses TRBV5-6 and TRBJ2-7; D might be TRBD1 (6 bases). Germline V lookup: CDR1 SGHDT, CDR2 YYEEEE. V was pared by 3 bases and J by 4 bases, with 8 bases between. The CDR3 sequence is 12 residues long.

The chain joins TRBV28 to TRBJ1-5; a weak D match, TRBD1 (5 bases). Trimming left V 3 bases short and J 0 bases short, with 15 bases between. CDR1 MDHEN and CDR2 SYDVKM come from the germline V gene. The CDR3 has 17 residues. The CDR3 sequence: CASSFLQAHVSNQPQHF. The CDR3 DNA reads TGTGCCAGCAGTTTTTTACAGGCCCATGTTAGCAATCAGCCCCAGCATTTT. Filled out from reference TRBV28 and TRBJ1-5, the complete variable domain reads DVKVTQSSRYLVKRTGEKVFLECVQDMDHENMFWYRQDPGLGLRLIYFSYDVKMKEKGDIPEGYSVSREKKERFSLILESASTNQTSMYLCASSFLQAHVSNQPQHFGDGTRLSIL.

The chain has TRBV1 and TRBJ2-3; the table names TRBD2, a call not compared with the DNA. TRBV1 is a documented pseudogene. This CDR3 spans 15 amino acids. In nucleotides, the CDR3 is TGCACCAGCAGCCGGGTTAGCGGGGGGGCGGGTACGCAGTATTTT. Amino acids: CTSSRVSGGAGTQYF.

The chain couples TRBV15 to TRBJ2-7; D is ambiguous. The CDR3 length is 14 residues. With 3 bases removed from V and 0 bases from J, the gap between germline ends came to 9 bases. Germline CDR1 and CDR2: LNHNV and YYDKDF (reference sequence). CDR3 sequence: CATSRHDTSYEQYF. The CDR3 DNA sequence: TGTGCCACCAGCAGGCACGACACCTCCTACGAGCAGTACTTC.

CDR3 nucleotide sequence: TGTGCCAGTACTCCCGGGACAGCGAAACCCACCCTCCACTTT. Its protein is CASTPGTAKPTLHF. The chain recombines TRBV19 with TRBJ1-6; 7 nucleotides line up with TRBD1. Unmatched junction bases numbered 14, after V lost 7 bases and J lost 14 bases. Germline-derived CDR1 and CDR2 are LNHDA and SQIVND (reference sequence). This CDR3 has 14 amino acids.

The chain carries TRBV28 and TRBJ2-3, with 8 positions matching TRBD1. V shed 7 bases and J 5 bases; nucleotides not matched to a gene: 11. CDR1 and CDR2 from the germline V gene are MDHEN and SYDVKM. This CDR3 region has 15 residues. The CDR3 DNA is TGTGCCAGCATACAATCAGGGACAGGCGGAGATACGCAGTATTTT. Amino acid sequence: CASIQSGTGGDTQYF.